Below, 10 T cell receptor beta chains from the same sample are listed, as sequenced in a study of CD8 T cells in Susac syndrome. Random hexamers were used to reverse transcribe roughly 0.45 to 1 ug of RNA. TCRdb redid the calling of the immunoSEQ multiplex PCR reads with MiXCR, one entry per CDR3 protein. The sample consists of 150,000 or so distinct CDR3 sequences, around 90% of them appearing once. Sequencing input: CD4+ T cells from PBMCs. These receptors were obtained from a human donor in good health.

This chain connects TRBV24-1 to TRBJ2-2; D is ambiguous. Trimming left V 5 bases short and J 7 bases short, with 7 bases between. This CDR3 is 12 amino acids long. The germline gives CDR1 KGHDR, CDR2 SFDVKD. The CDR3: CATSAANGELFF. The CDR3 DNA reads TGTGCCACCAGTGCGGCAAACGGGGAGCTGTTTTTT.

This sequence joins TRBV20-1 and TRBJ2-1, with D possibly matching TRBD1 (5 bases). The CDR3 is made up of 15 amino acids. V shed 0 bases and J shed 9 bases, with 18 bases lying between them. Germline-derived CDR1 and CDR2 are DFQATT and SNEGSKA (reference sequence). The CDR3 spells CSARDRFGQRGEQFF. The CDR3 region has the DNA TGCAGTGCTAGAGATAGGTTTGGGCAAAGGGGTGAGCAGTTCTTC.

This clonotype was recorded only once. The V and J genes are TRBV6-2 or TRBV6-3 and TRBJ2-3; 8 bases match TRBD2. This CDR3 is 15 amino acids long. The V segment lost 5 bases and the J segment 6 bases; nucleotides outside the gene matches: 10. Per germline, CDR1 MNHEY and CDR2 SVGEGT. In DNA, the CDR3 is TGTGCCAGCAGTACGGAAAGCGGGAGAGGGGATACGCAGTATTTT. Translating gives CASSTESGRGDTQYF.

V gene TRBV5-1 combines with J gene TRBJ2-4; 8 nucleotides line up with TRBD2. This CDR3 is 15 amino acids long. Germline CDR1 and CDR2: SGHRS and YFSETQ. Unmatched junction bases numbered 6, after V lost 3 bases and J lost 4 bases. The CDR3 DNA reads TGCGCCAGCAGCTCGGCGGGGGGCGGAAAAAACATTCAGTACTTC. It encodes CASSSAGGGKNIQYF.

The rearrangement joins TRBV7-2 to TRBJ2-5, with D tentatively TRBD2 (7 bases). Deletions cut 1 base from V and 4 bases from J, with 13 bases between. Germline CDR1 is SGHTA and CDR2 is FQGNSA. The CDR3 is 15 residues long. Written as DNA, the CDR3 is TGTGCCAGCAGCTTAGGAAGGGGGGAGGGAGAGACCCAGTACTTC. It translates to CASSLGRGEGETQYF. Using reference TRBV7-2 and TRBJ2-5 for the parts outside the CDR3, the full variable domain is GAGVSQSPSNKVTEKGKDVELRCDPISGHTALYWYRQSLGQGLEFLIYFQGNSAPDKSGLPSDRFSAERTGGSVSTLTIQRTQQEDSAVYLCASSLGRGEGETQYFGPGTRLLVL.

V usage is TRBV3-1 and J usage is TRBJ2-1, with D possibly being TRBD2 (6 bases). Germline V gene sequence: CDR1 LGHDT, CDR2 YNNKEL (reference sequence). V dropped 4 bases and J dropped 7 bases, with 17 bases sitting between them. CDR3 size: 15 residues. CDR3 residues: CASSPLSGAGNEQFF. CDR3 sequence (DNA): TGTGCCAGCAGCCCCTTATCCGGGGCGGGAAATGAGCAGTTCTTC.

This sequence joins TRBV5-1 and TRBJ2-5; the match to TRBD1 covers 7 bases. Germline loops: CDR1 SGHRS, CDR2 YFSETQ. V lost 7 bases to trimming and J lost 1 base; unmatched junction nucleotides: 7. This CDR3 has 14 residues. CDR3 bases: TGCGCCAGCCAAAGGGGGCAGGGCCAAGAGACCCAGTACTTC. This gives the protein CASQRGQGQETQYF.

The chain is built from TRBV5-1 and TRBJ2-1; tentatively, D is TRBD2 (7 bases). The V gene's germline CDR1 is SGHRS and CDR2 YFSETQ. Between the trimmed V and J ends, which lost 2 bases and 5 bases, there was a span of 26 bases. The CDR3 is 19 amino acids. CDR3 residues: CASSFPGLSPGGSHNEQFF. DNA of the CDR3: TGCGCCAGCAGCTTCCCAGGATTGAGCCCGGGGGGCTCTCACAATGAGCAGTTCTTC. Complete variable domain (other parts from reference TRBV5-1 and TRBJ2-1): KAGVTQTPRYLIKTRGQQVTLSCSPISGHRSVSWYQQTPGQGLQFLFEYFSETQRNKGNFPGRFSGRQFSNSRSEMNVSTLELGDSALYLCASSFPGLSPGGSHNEQFFGPGTRLTVL.

This clonotype has a single count. The genes are TRBV24-1 and TRBJ2-1; the D is unclear. From germline, CDR1 is KGHDR and CDR2 SFDVKD. The CDR3 is 14 residues long. The V gene lost 4 bases and the J gene lost 7 bases, with 13 bases spanning the gap. This CDR3 is CATSEEARVNEQFF. CDR3 sequence (DNA): TGTGCCACCAGTGAAGAGGCTAGGGTGAATGAGCAGTTCTTC.

The V call is TRBV30, the J call TRBJ1-1; possible D gene TRBD1, 6 bases. Germline loops: CDR1 GTSNPN, CDR2 SVGIG (reference sequence). The CDR3 is made up of 13 amino acids. V lost 5 bases and J lost 10, with 20 bases in between. The CDR3 spells CAWELYRERGAFF. The CDR3 nucleotides read TGTGCCTGGGAACTGTACAGGGAACGGGGAGCTTTCTTT.